Listed here are 2 T cell receptor beta chains from one sample, sequenced in a study of blood T cell repertoires in COVID-19. TCRdb's copy holds only in-frame clones and misses some; the assay was immunoSEQ multiplex PCR. The sample yields roughly 200,000 clones, 83% seen once. Sequenced material: PBMCs or T cells enriched from blood (not recorded which). The source of these receptors is a woman between 45 and 65 years old who had been exposed to COVID-19.

There are a few counts of this clone. The rearrangement uses TRBV10-3 and TRBJ1-2; 7 nucleotides line up with TRBD1. V lost 7 bases, J lost 1 base, and 6 bases stayed unmatched. The CDR3 runs 14 residues. Germline V gene lookup returns CDR1 ENHRY and CDR2 SYGVKD. DNA of the CDR3: TGTGCCATCATGAGGGACAGCGATAACTATGGCTACACCTTC. Translated: CAIMRDSDNYGYTF.

V is TRBV7-8 and J is TRBJ1-4; 9 bases fit TRBD1. Unmatched junction bases numbered 15, after V lost 5 bases and J lost 5 bases. CDR1 and CDR2 from the germline V gene are SGHVS and FQNEAQ. This CDR3 is built from 18 residues. Here the CDR3 DNA reads TGTGCCAGCAGCCCTTGGACAGGGGTGGCGTCTCAAAATGAAAAACTGTTTTTT. Protein sequence: CASSPWTGVASQNEKLFF.